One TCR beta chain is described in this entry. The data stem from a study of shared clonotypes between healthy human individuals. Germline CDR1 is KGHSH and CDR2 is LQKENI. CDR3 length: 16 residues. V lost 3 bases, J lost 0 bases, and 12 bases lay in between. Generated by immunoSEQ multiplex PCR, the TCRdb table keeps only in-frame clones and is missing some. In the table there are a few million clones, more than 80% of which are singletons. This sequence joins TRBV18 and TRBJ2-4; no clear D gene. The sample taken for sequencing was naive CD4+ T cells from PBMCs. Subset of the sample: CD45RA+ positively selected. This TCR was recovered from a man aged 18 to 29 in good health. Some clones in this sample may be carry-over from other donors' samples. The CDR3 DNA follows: TGTGCCAGCTCACCCCTCCCGACGGTAGCCAAAAACATTCAGTACTTC. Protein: CASSPLPTVAKNIQYF.